One and the same sample provided the 9 T cell receptor beta chains below, sequenced in a study of blood T cells in healthy people across ages. Together with a sample-barcoded 5' primer, a J-beta primer mix was included in a second PCR lasting roughly 6 to 12 cycles. MiXCR was run by TCRdb on the 5' RACE reads, yielding one entry per CDR3 protein. The sample carries hundreds of thousands of distinct CDR3 sequences, 45% to 65% recorded once. Sequencing was done on a sample of blood. Receptor source: a man aged 60 to 75 in good health.

This clonotype occurred once. This rearrangement joins TRBV6-5 to TRBJ1-4, with 10 positions matching TRBD1. The CDR3 sequence is 16 residues long. Germline V gene data show CDR1 as MNHEY and CDR2 as SVGAGI. V shed 5 bases, J shed 0 bases, and the junction held 3 bases outside the gene matches. This CDR3 is CASSHDRGPTNEKLFF. The CDR3 DNA sequence: TGTGCCAGCAGTCACGACAGGGGGCCAACTAATGAAAAACTGTTTTTT.

The V and J genes are TRBV29-1 and TRBJ2-5, with 8 bases lining up with TRBD2. Germline values: CDR1 SQVTM, CDR2 ANQGSEA. The CDR3 extends over 15 amino acids. The V and J ends lost 3 bases and 6 bases, in that order; junction bases with no gene match: 12. CDR3: CSVDPQRGPHQTQYF. The CDR3 coding sequence is TGCAGCGTTGACCCCCAGCGGGGGCCCCATCAGACCCAGTACTTC.

V and J are TRBV3-1 and TRBJ1-6; D unclear. V was trimmed by 1 base and J by 9 bases, leaving 10 bases between them. CDR1 LGHDT and CDR2 YNNKEL come from the germline V gene (reference sequence). This CDR3 has 14 residues. The CDR3 is CASSQGSSGSPLHF. CDR3 coding DNA: TGTGCCAGCAGCCAAGGATCAAGCGGTTCACCCCTCCACTTT.

The chain uses TRBV3-1 and TRBJ2-3; 13 bases are a match to TRBD2. Germline V gene sequence: CDR1 LGHDT, CDR2 YNNKEL (reference sequence). V lost 2 bases and J lost 6; bases outside the gene matches: 8. The CDR3 is made up of 17 amino acids. The CDR3 sequence is CASSQSTSGGAKDTQYF. In DNA form, the CDR3 reads TGTGCCAGCAGCCAATCAACTAGCGGGGGGGCAAAGGATACGCAGTATTTT.

About this clonotype itself: A read error may account for a junction end that differs from germline. The chain links TRBV2 to TRBJ2-7, with 8 bases lining up with TRBD1. The germline V gene has CDR1 SNHLY and CDR2 FYNNEI. This CDR3 comprises 15 residues. CDR3: CASKVGQASSYEQYF. The CDR3 DNA reads TGTGCTAGCAAGGTGGGACAGGCGAGCTCCTACGAGCAGTACTTC.

The chain carries TRBV10-1 and TRBJ2-3, with 10 bases aligning to TRBD2. The trim removed 10 bases at V and 6 bases at J, leaving 13 bases unmatched. The germline V gene encodes CDR1 WNHNN and CDR2 SYGVQD (reference sequence). CDR3 length equals 15 residues. DNA for the CDR3: TGCGCCATTAGGGGAGAGCGGGGGGGCCAGGATACGCAGTATTTT. Its translation: CAIRGERGGQDTQYF.

The J gene is TRBJ2-5, the V gene TRBV4-1; 12 nucleotides align to TRBD2. V lost 7 bases, J lost 2 bases, and 5 bases stayed unmatched. Per germline, CDR1 MGHRA and CDR2 YSYEKL. CDR3 size: 15 residues. CDR3 in amino acids: CASTLTSGGQETQYF. The CDR3 DNA reads TGCGCCAGCACCTTAACTAGCGGGGGGCAAGAGACCCAGTACTTC.

On this clonotype: The junction shows a germline mismatch at one end, possibly a read error. The V gene is TRBV7-2, the J gene TRBJ2-5; the D gene is possibly TRBD2 (5 bases). Germline CDR1 and CDR2: SGHTA and FQGNSA. The CDR3 totals 14 residues. The CDR3 bases are TGTGCCGGCAGCTTAGCGCAAGCCCAAGAGACCCAGTACTTC. Its protein product is CAGSLAQAQETQYF. Combining the CDR3 with reference TRBV7-2 and TRBJ2-5 gives the whole variable domain GAGVSQSPSNKVTEKGKDVELRCDPISGHTALYWYRQSLGQGLEFLIYFQGNSAPDKSGLPSDRFSAERTGGSVSTLTIQRTQQEDSAVYLCAGSLAQAQETQYFGPGTRLLVL.

The genes are TRBV24-1 and TRBJ2-1; 7 bases are shared with TRBD1. The CDR3 length is 14 residues. V shed 3 bases, J shed 7 bases, and the junction held 5 bases outside the gene matches. Per the germline V gene, CDR1 is KGHDR and CDR2 is SFDVKD. This CDR3 is CATSDTGTVNEQFF. The DNA for the CDR3 is TGTGCCACCAGTGATACAGGGACAGTAAATGAGCAGTTCTTC.